A single sample gave rise to the 2 T cell receptor beta chains below, sequenced in a study of CD8+CD57+ T cells in acquired aplastic anemia. Researchers used genomic DNA as the template to profile TCR beta VDJ and CDR3. TCRdb called the reads again in MiXCR, with one record for every CDR3 protein. Of more than 250,000 distinct CDR3 sequences in the sample, roughly 50% were seen once. The sequencing sample was made of sorted CD4+, CD8+, or CD8+CD57+ T cells (not recorded which) from PBMCs. Every receptor here comes from a human donor with severe aplastic anemia or a healthy control (not recorded which).

The chain has TRBV24-1 and TRBJ2-7, with a weak D call TRBD2 (6 bases). Germline assignment: CDR1 KGHDR and CDR2 SFDVKD. The CDR3 consists of 15 residues. The V gene lost 3 bases and the J gene lost 2 bases, with 13 bases spanning the gap. The CDR3 DNA reads as TGTGCCACCAGTGATAATCGGGGGAACCCCTACGAGCAGTACTTC. Protein: CATSDNRGNPYEQYF.

The CDR3 DNA reads as TGTGCCACCGGGGCTCTGGGGGCCAACGTCCTGACTTTC. It yields the protein CATGALGANVLTF. The rearrangement joins TRBV24-1 to TRBJ2-6; D is perhaps TRBD1 (5 bases). CDR1 is KGHDR and CDR2 is SFDVKD in the germline V gene. The V gene lost 9 bases and the J gene lost 4 bases, with 9 bases spanning the gap. CDR3 length: 13 amino acids.